Listed here is a single TCR beta chain. Its antigen is currently unknown. 200 to 250 ng DNA, 25,000 to 35,000 T cell genomes, went into each sorted-subset replicate PCR. Libraries were prepared by immunoSEQ multiplex PCR; TCRdb keeps only in-frame clonotypes and omits some of them. The top ten clones hold 1.5% to 2% of a sample with about 2.2 million clones, approximately 94% of them seen once. In the naive CD8 group, cells lacked CD45RO and were positively selected for CCR7, so terminally differentiated effector memory CD45RA+ cells were left out. The CDR3 consists of 14 residues. V gave up 2 bases and J gave up 5 bases, with 12 bases separating them. Germline assignment: CDR1 MNHEY and CDR2 SMNVEV (reference sequence). The entry originates in a study of shared clonotypes between healthy human individuals. General study points: Around 5.4% of naive CD4 clonotypes were common to several donors. It was the few donors that limited the genetic and exposure-history diversity represented.

The sequence derives from a man aged 18 to 30 in good health. Some clones in this sample may be carry-over from other donors' samples. Input material: naive CD8+ T cells from PBMCs. This chain connects TRBV27 to TRBJ1-2, with a possible D match to TRBD1 (6 bases). This CDR3 is CASSLVGGVYGYTF. The DNA of the CDR3 is TGTGCCAGCAGTTTAGTAGGGGGGGTTTATGGCTACACCTTC.